These 21 T cell receptor beta chains were all obtained from the same sample, sequenced in a study of T cells after yellow fever vaccination. TCRdb passed the 5' RACE reads through MiXCR, listing each CDR3 protein once. In the table there are roughly 160,000 distinct CDR3 sequences, 9.3% of which are singletons. The starting material was CD8+ T cells sorted from PBMCs, obtained 45 days after the yellow fever booster vaccination. These receptors were taken from a man younger than 35 who received the YFV17D yellow fever vaccine.

This clonotype was picked up a small number of times. The J gene is TRBJ2-3, the V gene TRBV3-1; no clear D. V was pared by 1 base and J by 0 bases, with 8 bases between. The germline V gene encodes CDR1 LGHDT and CDR2 YNNKEL (reference sequence). CDR3 size: 15 residues. CDR3 region: CASSQGTSSTDTQYF. CDR3 nucleotide sequence: TGTGCCAGCAGCCAAGGGACCTCCAGCACAGATACGCAGTATTTT.

Here the CDR3 DNA reads TGTGCCAGCAGCTTTCGTAGCGGGGGGCCCTACGAGCAGTACTTC. Protein product: CASSFRSGGPYEQYF. The gene calls are TRBV7-9 and TRBJ2-7, with 10 bases aligning to TRBD2. This CDR3 has 15 residues. The V and J ends lost 3 bases and 2 bases, in that order; junction bases with no gene match: 4. Germline V gene lookup returns CDR1 SEHNR and CDR2 FQNEAQ (reference sequence).

The J gene is TRBJ2-5, the V gene TRBV6-5, with D hard to call. CDR3 length: 14 residues. V lost 0 bases to trimming and J lost 1 base, with 6 bases between them. Germline assignment: CDR1 MNHEY and CDR2 SVGAGI. CDR3 amino acids: CASSYSPTQETQYF. The CDR3 DNA is TGTGCCAGCAGTTACTCCCCAACCCAAGAGACCCAGTACTTC.

The table lists this clonotype with a few counts. V usage is TRBV27 and J usage is TRBJ1-4; D uncertain. The CDR3 length is 14 residues. V gave up 2 bases and J gave up 8 bases, with 12 bases separating them. Germline V gene lookup returns CDR1 MNHEY and CDR2 SMNVEV (reference sequence). The CDR3 DNA reads as TGTGCCAGCAGTTTACTGGCCGCGGGAGAAAAACTGTTTTTT. Translation gives CASSLLAAGEKLFF.

This clonotype was seen more than once but under ten times. This chain uses TRBV7-9 with TRBJ2-1; no definite D call. In germline, CDR1 is SEHNR, CDR2 FQNEAQ (reference sequence). The germline V and J ends were trimmed by 10 bases and 9 bases, with 13 bases remaining between them. The length of the CDR3 is 11 residues. CDR3 protein: CATLAGIEQFF. The CDR3 DNA sequence: TGTGCCACCTTAGCTGGGATTGAGCAGTTCTTC.

There are many counts of this clonotype. The V gene is TRBV4-3, the J gene TRBJ2-5, with TRBD2 matching 7 bases. The germline gives CDR1 LGHNA, CDR2 YSLEER. The CDR3 length is 12 residues. Trimming at V came to 4 bases and at J to 13 bases, leaving 9 bases not matched to a gene. CDR3 region: CASSPRDSGGYF. The CDR3 nucleotides are TGCGCCAGCAGCCCCCGGGACTCGGGGGGGTACTTC.

This clonotype was picked up a small number of times. The rearrangement joins TRBV24-1 to TRBJ1-5; D remains unclear. Trimming left V 4 bases short and J 0 bases short, with 12 bases between. CDR3 length equals 16 residues. Germline V gives CDR1 KGHDR, CDR2 SFDVKD. CDR3 sequence: CATSESREYSNQPQHF. In nucleotides, the CDR3 is TGTGCCACCAGTGAATCCAGAGAATATAGCAATCAGCCCCAGCATTTT.

Ten or more counts support this clonotype. The chain has TRBV27 and TRBJ1-1; no firm D call. There are 15 residues in the CDR3. V lost 3 bases, J lost 1 base, and 12 bases lay in between. In germline, CDR1 is MNHEY, CDR2 SMNVEV (reference sequence). The CDR3 spells CASSFGIVKNTEAFF. In DNA form, the CDR3 reads TGTGCCAGCAGTTTCGGAATAGTAAAGAACACTGAAGCTTTCTTT.

This clonotype was found many times. This chain uses TRBV4-1 with TRBJ2-7; 7 positions agree with TRBD1. The CDR3 is made up of 14 amino acids. In germline, CDR1 is MGHRA, CDR2 YSYEKL. Losses at the gene ends were 4 bases for V and 6 bases for J; bases not matched to a gene: 9. The CDR3: CASSRITGESEQYF. CDR3 coding DNA: TGCGCCAGCAGCCGGATAACAGGGGAGTCCGAGCAGTACTTC.

This clonotype was observed a handful of times. The chain carries TRBV27 and TRBJ2-5; 10 nucleotides agree with TRBD1. V lost 4 bases to trimming and J lost 5 bases; unmatched junction nucleotides: 13. This CDR3 comprises 17 residues. The germline gives CDR1 MNHEY, CDR2 SMNVEV (reference sequence). DNA for the CDR3: TGTGCCAGCAGTTCCCCCGGTGACAGGGGGCGCGGGGAGACCCAGTACTTC. Residues: CASSSPGDRGRGETQYF.

The CDR3 loop is CASSVVPTPYNEQFF. The CDR3 DNA reads TGTGCCAGCAGCGTAGTCCCCACTCCCTACAATGAGCAGTTCTTC. The rearrangement joins TRBV9 to TRBJ2-1, with D unclear. The V and J ends lost 0 bases and 2 bases respectively, with 9 bases between them. CDR1 and CDR2 (germline): SGDLS, YYNGEE. The CDR3 runs to 15 residues.

This chain joins TRBV12-3 or TRBV12-4 and TRBJ2-4; D tentatively reads TRBD1 or TRBD2 (5 bases each). The CDR3 has 12 amino acids. V was clipped by 5 bases and J by 8 bases, with 10 bases between them. For the CDR3, the DNA is TGTGCCAGCAGTCCTCCGGGACACATTCAGTACTTC. Translation: CASSPPGHIQYF.

In its sample, this clonotype was seen a few times. This rearrangement joins TRBV29-1 to TRBJ1-3; 9 nucleotides agree with TRBD1. Germline loops: CDR1 SQVTM, CDR2 ANQGSEA. The CDR3 runs to 14 residues. Trimming cost V 7 bases and J 4 bases; bases outside gene matches: 8. CDR3 in DNA: TGCAGCGCACGGACAGGGGCAGGAGGAAACACCATATATTTT. It translates to CSARTGAGGNTIYF.

The J gene is TRBJ2-3, the V gene TRBV14; D is unresolved. Per the germline V gene, CDR1 is SGHDN and CDR2 is FVKESK. Trimming took 4 bases from V and 4 from J, leaving 9 bases between them. The CDR3 spans 13 residues. Written as DNA, the CDR3 is TGTGCCAGCAGCCCTGTCTCTGCAGATACGCAGTATTTT. Translating gives CASSPVSADTQYF.

This clonotype was seen only a few times. This sequence joins TRBV3-1 and TRBJ2-1; the match to TRBD2 covers 9 bases. The J segment lost 3 bases and the V segment lost 0 bases, leaving 6 bases of the junction unmatched. Germline assignment: CDR1 LGHDT and CDR2 YNNKEL (reference sequence). The CDR3 consists of 17 residues. This chain's CDR3 is CASSQDLGAGGYNEQFF. CDR3 nucleotide sequence: TGTGCCAGCAGCCAAGATCTGGGAGCGGGGGGCTACAATGAGCAGTTCTTC.

The chain has TRBV6-6 and TRBJ2-3; D is unresolved. Trimming took 2 bases from V and 0 from J, leaving 15 bases between them. The CDR3 runs 17 residues. Germline CDR1 is MNHNY and CDR2 is SVGAGI (reference sequence). CDR3 DNA sequence: TGTGCCAGCAGTTACGCCGTTTGGGCGGATAGCACAGATACGCAGTATTTT. This gives the protein CASSYAVWADSTDTQYF.

This clonotype was observed a handful of times. V is TRBV27 and J is TRBJ2-3, with 11 bases that match TRBD2. This CDR3 has 18 residues. Germline V gives CDR1 MNHEY, CDR2 SMNVEV (reference sequence). The ends lost 5 bases at V and 0 bases at J; junction bases unmatched: 10. The CDR3 bases are TGTGCCAGCAGTCCTCACCCAACTAGCGGGGGTAGCACAGATACGCAGTATTTT. Amino acids: CASSPHPTSGGSTDTQYF.

The chain is built from TRBV6-1 and TRBJ2-4; D may be TRBD1 (5 bases). Trimming took 0 bases from V and 5 from J, leaving 5 bases between them. Per germline, CDR1 MNHNS and CDR2 SASEGT. This CDR3 is built from 13 residues. CDR3 sequence (DNA): TGTGCCAGCAGTGAAGCGGGGCAAAACATTCAGTACTTC. Protein product: CASSEAGQNIQYF.

This clonotype was detected ten times or more. The rearrangement links TRBV28 to TRBJ2-2; D remains ambiguous. V was clipped by 6 bases and J by 7 bases, with 15 bases between them. The CDR3 spans 14 residues. Germline V gene data show CDR1 as MDHEN and CDR2 as SYDVKM. The CDR3 region is CASSMTHSGGELFF. The CDR3, as DNA: TGTGCCAGCAGCATGACACATTCGGGCGGGGAGCTGTTTTTT.

This clonotype has only a few counts. No DNA is shown, since the ends of the CDR3 on it are uncertain; the CDR3 is the one TCRdb lists. V is TRBV12-3 or TRBV12-4 and J is TRBJ2-2; the table gives TRBD1 as D, unverified against the DNA. 14 amino acids form the CDR3, both terminal residues included. The CDR3 sequence: CASSLGMGDGELFF.

The chain combines TRBV7-8 with TRBJ2-3; 7 bases are shared with TRBD1. The CDR3 has 16 residues. Per germline, CDR1 SGHVS and CDR2 FQNEAQ. The V segment lost 5 bases and the J segment 2 bases; nucleotides outside the gene matches: 10. CDR3 protein: CASSPPTGFPTDTQYF. In DNA, the CDR3 is TGTGCCAGCAGCCCCCCGACAGGGTTTCCCACAGATACGCAGTATTTT.